This is a list of T cell receptor beta chains from one sample in a study of long-term antiretroviral therapy in people with HIV. Sequencing was performed with immunoSEQ multiplex PCR; in TCRdb, only in-frame clones are kept and a portion is missing. The sample has fewer than 30,000 clones; 70% to 90% are singletons. The sample consisted of unsorted PBMCs, taken 0.8 years after starting antiretroviral therapy. These receptors were collected from a woman aged 25 to 45 with HIV. The CDR3 runs from the conserved cysteine through the conserved F or W. Each record gives: clone size, J gene, V gene, D gene, CDR3 DNA, CDR3 protein. D genes are given only for firm matches. Size is omitted from some rows. Given values are once, few, many or a class for expanded clones.

clone_size: .; j_call: TRBJ1-3; v_call: TRBV6-6; d_call: .; cdr3_nt: TGTGTCTGTTCCTCTGGAAACACCATATATTTT; cdr3_aa: CVCSSGNTIYF
clone_size: .; j_call: TRBJ1-3; v_call: TRBV5-5; d_call: .; cdr3_nt: TGTGCCAGCAGCTTCGAGGGGTGGAATGGAAACACCATATATTTT; cdr3_aa: CASSFEGWNGNTIYF
clone_size: .; j_call: TRBJ1-5; v_call: TRBV2; d_call: .; cdr3_nt: TGTGCCAGCACCCAGGCTTTTAGCAATCAGCCCCAGCATTTT; cdr3_aa: CASTQAFSNQPQHF
clone_size: few; j_call: TRBJ2-3; v_call: TRBV11-2; d_call: TRBD1; cdr3_nt: TGTGCCAGCAGCTTAGATCGATGGGACAGGGGGAACACAGATACGCAGTATTTT; cdr3_aa: CASSLDRWDRGNTDTQYF
clone_size: .; j_call: TRBJ2-2; v_call: TRBV27; d_call: .; cdr3_nt: TGTGCCAGCAGTAAGAAGACCGGGGAGCTGTTTTTT; cdr3_aa: CASSKKTGELFF
clone_size: .; j_call: TRBJ1-3; v_call: TRBV9; d_call: .; cdr3_nt: TGTGCCAGCAGCGTAGGGGAGCTCTCTGGAAACACCATATATTTT; cdr3_aa: CASSVGELSGNTIYF
clone_size: .; j_call: TRBJ1-5; v_call: TRBV6-9; d_call: .; cdr3_nt: TGTGCCAGCAGTTATGGGGAGGAGTCCCAGCATTTT; cdr3_aa: CASSYGEESQHF
clone_size: .; j_call: TRBJ2-1; v_call: TRBV5-5; d_call: TRBD1; cdr3_nt: TGTGCCAGCAGCGGTAGACAGGGTCTACCTAACAATGAGCAGTTCTTC; cdr3_aa: CASSGRQGLPNNEQFF
clone_size: .; j_call: TRBJ2-1; v_call: TRBV18; d_call: .; cdr3_nt: TGTGCCAGCTCACAAAGAAGCGATGAGCAGTTCTTC; cdr3_aa: CASSQRSDEQFF
clone_size: .; j_call: TRBJ1-1; v_call: TRBV7-2; d_call: TRBD1; cdr3_nt: TGTGCCAGCAGCGTCCAGGGGGCGGGGAACACTGAAGCTTTCTTT; cdr3_aa: CASSVQGAGNTEAFF
clone_size: .; j_call: TRBJ2-5; v_call: TRBV5-1; d_call: .; cdr3_nt: TGCGCCAGCAGCTTGGTCGCGGGGCCACCCCAGGAGACCCAGTACTTC; cdr3_aa: CASSLVAGPPQETQYF
clone_size: few; j_call: TRBJ2-5; v_call: TRBV6-1; d_call: .; cdr3_nt: TGTGCCAGCAGTGGTGGGGGGGCGGGGGAAGAGACCCAGTACTTC; cdr3_aa: CASSGGGAGEETQYF
clone_size: .; j_call: TRBJ2-5; v_call: TRBV14; d_call: .; cdr3_nt: TGTGCCAGCAGCCAAGAGTCACAGGGTCTTGTAGAGACCCAGTACTTC; cdr3_aa: CASSQESQGLVETQYF
clone_size: .; j_call: TRBJ1-5; v_call: TRBV30; d_call: .; cdr3_nt: TGTGCCTGGAGTGCCGGGGGCGATCAGCCCCAGCATTTT; cdr3_aa: CAWSAGGDQPQHF
clone_size: .; j_call: TRBJ1-1; v_call: TRBV5-1; d_call: .; cdr3_nt: TGCGCCAGCAGACCCGACAGAAACACTGAAGCTTTCTTT; cdr3_aa: CASRPDRNTEAFF
clone_size: .; j_call: TRBJ2-1; v_call: TRBV4-1; d_call: TRBD2; cdr3_nt: TGCGCCAGCAGCCAAGATGCCGGTCGTAGCGGGGGGGCCGGGGATGAGCAGTTCTTC; cdr3_aa: CASSQDAGRSGGAGDEQFF
clone_size: few; j_call: TRBJ1-2; v_call: TRBV14; d_call: .; cdr3_nt: TGTGCCAGCAGCCAAGGGGATGGCTACACCTTC; cdr3_aa: CASSQGDGYTF
clone_size: .; j_call: TRBJ2-3; v_call: TRBV19; d_call: TRBD1; cdr3_nt: TGTGCCAGTAGCGTACAGGGGGCTAGCACAGATACGCAGTATTTT; cdr3_aa: CASSVQGASTDTQYF
clone_size: .; j_call: TRBJ2-1; v_call: TRBV14; d_call: .; cdr3_nt: TGTGCCAGCAGCCCACCCGGGGCGGCTTATGATTGGGAGCAGTTCTTC; cdr3_aa: CASSPPGAAYDWEQFF
clone_size: .; j_call: TRBJ2-5; v_call: TRBV5-4; d_call: TRBD2; cdr3_nt: TGTGCCAGCAGCTCGAGACTAGCGGGGAAAGAGACCCAGTACTTC; cdr3_aa: CASSSRLAGKETQYF
clone_size: .; j_call: TRBJ2-2; v_call: TRBV9; d_call: .; cdr3_nt: TGTGCCAGCAGCGTAGGTCCCGCAAACACCGGGGAGCTGTTTTTT; cdr3_aa: CASSVGPANTGELFF
clone_size: .; j_call: TRBJ2-5; v_call: TRBV5-1; d_call: TRBD2; cdr3_nt: TGCGCCAGCAGCCTATCTAGCGGGGGTGAGACCCAGTACTTC; cdr3_aa: CASSLSSGGETQYF
clone_size: .; j_call: TRBJ1-5; v_call: TRBV19; d_call: .; cdr3_nt: TGTGCCAGTAGTTTACAGCCGCTCAATCAGCCCCAGCATTTT; cdr3_aa: CASSLQPLNQPQHF
clone_size: .; j_call: TRBJ1-6; v_call: TRBV10-2; d_call: .; cdr3_nt: TGCGCCAGCTCGGACCGCTTTGCGGATTCACCCCTCCACTTT; cdr3_aa: CASSDRFADSPLHF
clone_size: .; j_call: TRBJ2-1; v_call: TRBV9; d_call: TRBD2; cdr3_nt: TGTGCCAGCAGCGTAGCGACTAGCGGGTTCCATGAGCAGTTCTTC; cdr3_aa: CASSVATSGFHEQFF
clone_size: .; j_call: TRBJ2-5; v_call: TRBV21-1; d_call: .; cdr3_nt: TGTGCCAGCAGCTTAGAGGGGACAGGGGGCGAAGAAGAGACCCAGTACTTC; cdr3_aa: CASSLEGTGGEEETQYF
clone_size: .; j_call: TRBJ1-1; v_call: TRBV11-2; d_call: TRBD1; cdr3_nt: TGTGCCAGCAGCTTGGACAGGGGGTACACTGAAGCTTTCTTT; cdr3_aa: CASSLDRGYTEAFF
clone_size: .; j_call: TRBJ1-6; v_call: TRBV23-1; d_call: .; cdr3_nt: TGCGCCAGCAGTCAAGGGCGGGTAAATTCACCCCTCCACTTT; cdr3_aa: CASSQGRVNSPLHF
clone_size: .; j_call: TRBJ1-3; v_call: TRBV28; d_call: .; cdr3_nt: TGTGCCAGCAGACAGCGCTCTGGAAACACCATATATTTT; cdr3_aa: CASRQRSGNTIYF
clone_size: .; j_call: TRBJ2-5; v_call: TRBV7-9; d_call: .; cdr3_nt: TGTGCCAGCAGCCCCCTAAAGGAGACCCAGTACTTC; cdr3_aa: CASSPLKETQYF
clone_size: .; j_call: TRBJ1-2; v_call: TRBV6-5; d_call: .; cdr3_nt: TGTGCCAGCAGTTACTCGGGAGGGGCCAACTATGGCTACACCTTC; cdr3_aa: CASSYSGGANYGYTF
clone_size: once; j_call: TRBJ2-3; v_call: TRBV14; d_call: .; cdr3_nt: TGTGCCAGCAGCCAAGTGTCCGGTTGGGCAGATACGCAGTATTTT; cdr3_aa: CASSQVSGWADTQYF
clone_size: .; j_call: TRBJ1-6; v_call: TRBV9; d_call: .; cdr3_nt: TGTGCCAGCAGCCCCGGTAGAGGTTCACCCCTCCACTTT; cdr3_aa: CASSPGRGSPLHF
clone_size: few; j_call: TRBJ1-2; v_call: TRBV6-5; d_call: TRBD1; cdr3_nt: TGTGCCAGCAGACTACAGGGGGTTGGCGGGGGCTACACCTTC; cdr3_aa: CASRLQGVGGGYTF
clone_size: once; j_call: TRBJ1-1; v_call: TRBV21-1; d_call: .; cdr3_nt: TGTGCCAGCAGCAAAGAACGGGGGGAGCGCACCCTCTCCGAATTTACTGAAGCTTTCTTT; cdr3_aa: CASSKERGERTLSEFTEAFF
clone_size: .; j_call: TRBJ2-5; v_call: TRBV5-1; d_call: TRBD2; cdr3_nt: TGCGCCAGCAGTCCCCGACTAGCGGGGGTAGAGACCCAGTACTTC; cdr3_aa: CASSPRLAGVETQYF
clone_size: .; j_call: TRBJ1-1; v_call: TRBV7-9; d_call: .; cdr3_nt: TGTGCCAGCAGCTTAGTGGCCACTGAAGCTTTCTTT; cdr3_aa: CASSLVATEAFF
clone_size: .; j_call: TRBJ1-2; v_call: TRBV30; d_call: .; cdr3_nt: TGTGCCTCTCTACCCCAGGCGGCTAACTATGGCTACACCTTC; cdr3_aa: CASLPQAANYGYTF
clone_size: .; j_call: TRBJ2-7; v_call: TRBV6-1; d_call: TRBD1; cdr3_nt: TGTGCCAGCAGTTCGGGACAGGGGTCCTACGAGCAGTACTTC; cdr3_aa: CASSSGQGSYEQYF
clone_size: .; j_call: TRBJ1-2; v_call: TRBV14; d_call: TRBD1; cdr3_nt: TGTGCCAGCAGCCGACAACTGGGACAGAACGATAACTATGGCTACACCTTC; cdr3_aa: CASSRQLGQNDNYGYTF
clone_size: .; j_call: TRBJ1-1; v_call: TRBV10-3; d_call: .; cdr3_nt: TGTGCCATCAGCTTCGACAGATCCAACACTGAAGCTTTCTTT; cdr3_aa: CAISFDRSNTEAFF
clone_size: few; j_call: TRBJ1-2; v_call: TRBV25-1; d_call: .; cdr3_nt: TGTGCCAGCAGTCGGCAATATGGCTACACCTTC; cdr3_aa: CASSRQYGYTF
clone_size: .; j_call: TRBJ1-5; v_call: TRBV27; d_call: TRBD1; cdr3_nt: TGTGCCAGCAGTTCCCACCGGGACAGGGGGCGCGAACAGCCCCAGCATTTT; cdr3_aa: CASSSHRDRGREQPQHF
clone_size: .; j_call: TRBJ2-1; v_call: TRBV5-1; d_call: TRBD1; cdr3_nt: TGCGCCAGCAGCTGGGGGGACAGGGGAACCGCGAATGAGCAGTTCTTC; cdr3_aa: CASSWGDRGTANEQFF
clone_size: .; j_call: TRBJ2-1; v_call: TRBV6-1; d_call: .; cdr3_nt: TGTGCCAGCATTCCCTCCTACAATGAGCAGTTCTTC; cdr3_aa: CASIPSYNEQFF
clone_size: .; j_call: TRBJ1-6; v_call: TRBV4-1; d_call: .; cdr3_nt: TGCGCCAGCAGCCAGGGGGACTTCCCGAGCTCCTATAATTCACCCCTCCACTTT; cdr3_aa: CASSQGDFPSSYNSPLHF